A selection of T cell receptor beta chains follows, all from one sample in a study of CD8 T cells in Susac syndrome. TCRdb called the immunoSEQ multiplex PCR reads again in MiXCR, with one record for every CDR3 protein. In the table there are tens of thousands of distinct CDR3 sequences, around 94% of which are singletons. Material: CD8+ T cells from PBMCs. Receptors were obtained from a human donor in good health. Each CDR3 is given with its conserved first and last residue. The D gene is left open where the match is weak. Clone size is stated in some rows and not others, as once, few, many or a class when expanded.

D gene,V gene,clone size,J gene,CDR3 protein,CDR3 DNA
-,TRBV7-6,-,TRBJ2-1,CASSGRFNNEQFF,TGTGCCAGCAGCGGCAGGTTTAACAATGAGCAGTTCTTC
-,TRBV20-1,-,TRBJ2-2,CSASTGNTGELFF,TGCAGTGCTTCGACAGGAAACACCGGGGAGCTGTTTTTT
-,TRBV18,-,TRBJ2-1,CASSPPDSYNEQFF,TGTGCCAGCTCACCACCGGACAGCTACAATGAGCAGTTCTTC
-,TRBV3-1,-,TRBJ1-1,CASSQDFRYGPGWSTEAFF,TGTGCCAGCAGCCAAGATTTCCGTTACGGACCAGGTTGGAGCACTGAAGCTTTCTTT
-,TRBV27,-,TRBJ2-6,CASKSGANVLTF,TGTGCCAGCAAGTCTGGGGCCAACGTCCTGACTTTC
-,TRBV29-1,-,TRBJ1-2,CSVLWTDNYGYTF,TGCAGCGTTCTGTGGACAGATAACTATGGCTACACCTTC
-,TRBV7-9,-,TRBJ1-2,CASSLEQGPYGYTF,TGTGCCAGCAGCTTAGAACAGGGCCCCTATGGCTACACCTTC
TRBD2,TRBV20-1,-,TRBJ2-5,CSARDRGLAGGRIEETQYF,TGCAGTGCTAGAGATCGAGGATTAGCGGGAGGTCGTATAGAAGAGACCCAGTACTTC
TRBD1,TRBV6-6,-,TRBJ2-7,CASRRGQGAGYEQYF,TGTGCCAGCAGAAGGGGACAGGGGGCTGGCTACGAGCAGTACTTC
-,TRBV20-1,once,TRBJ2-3,CSTPVDTQYF,TGCAGTACGCCCGTAGATACGCAGTATTTT
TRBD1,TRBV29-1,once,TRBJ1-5,CSVEGQGAGQPQHF,TGCAGCGTTGAAGGACAGGGGGCAGGTCAGCCCCAGCATTTT
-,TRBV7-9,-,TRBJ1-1,CASSPSGRTEAFF,TGTGCCAGCAGCCCCTCGGGCCGCACTGAAGCTTTCTTT
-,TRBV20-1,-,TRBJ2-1,CSAPGGLGNEQFF,TGCAGTGCTCCAGGGGGACTAGGGAATGAGCAGTTCTTC
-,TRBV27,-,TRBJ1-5,CASSPGSNQPQHF,TGTGCCAGCAGTCCGGGTAGCAATCAGCCCCAGCATTTT
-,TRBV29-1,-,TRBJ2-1,CSVLPTDNEQFF,TGCAGCGTTCTTCCGACGGACAATGAGCAGTTCTTC
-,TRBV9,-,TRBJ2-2,CASSVEQGVIGELFF,TGTGCCAGCAGCGTAGAACAGGGTGTAATAGGGGAGCTGTTTTTT
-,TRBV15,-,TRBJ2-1,CATSSHRDPPGNEQFF,TGTGCCACCAGCAGCCACAGGGATCCTCCGGGCAATGAGCAGTTCTTC
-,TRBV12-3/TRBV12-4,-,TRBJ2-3,CASSPGGHPGTDTQYF,TGTGCCAGCAGCCCCGGGGGCCACCCCGGGACAGATACGCAGTATTTT
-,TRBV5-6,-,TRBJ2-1,CASSFASPHNEQFF,TGTGCCAGCAGCTTTGCTAGTCCCCACAATGAGCAGTTCTTC
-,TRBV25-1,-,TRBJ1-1,CASSEKRVSNTEAFF,TGTGCCAGCAGTGAAAAGAGGGTTTCGAACACTGAAGCTTTCTTT
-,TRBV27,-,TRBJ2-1,CASTAGMGFNEQFF,TGTGCCAGCACGGCAGGGATGGGGTTCAATGAGCAGTTCTTC
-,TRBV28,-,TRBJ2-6,CASSPRHSNSGANVLTF,TGTGCCAGCAGTCCGAGACATTCAAACTCTGGGGCCAACGTCCTGACTTTC
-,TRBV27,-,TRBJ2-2,CASSTSTGELFF,TGTGCCAGCAGTACTTCTACCGGGGAGCTGTTTTTT
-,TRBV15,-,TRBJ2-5,CATSRVGGVVSETQYF,TGTGCCACCAGCAGAGTTGGAGGGGTGGTCTCAGAGACCCAGTACTTC
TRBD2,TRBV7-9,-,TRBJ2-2,CASRLASGNTGELFF,TGTGCCAGCAGACTCGCTAGCGGGAACACCGGGGAGCTGTTTTTT
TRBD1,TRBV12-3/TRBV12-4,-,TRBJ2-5,CASSLRDRQETQYF,TGTGCCAGCAGTCTCCGGGACAGACAAGAGACCCAGTACTTC
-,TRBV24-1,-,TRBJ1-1,CATSDFDNTEAFF,TGTGCCACCAGTGATTTCGATAACACTGAAGCTTTCTTT
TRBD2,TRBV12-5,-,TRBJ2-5,CASLAGRLVQETQYF,TGTGCTAGTCTAGCGGGGCGGCTAGTTCAAGAGACCCAGTACTTC
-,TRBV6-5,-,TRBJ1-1,CASSPGQGTEAFF,TGTGCCAGCAGTCCAGGTCAGGGCACTGAAGCTTTCTTT
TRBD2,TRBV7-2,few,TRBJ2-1,CASSLELAGHNEQFF,TGTGCCAGCAGCTTAGAACTAGCGGGGCACAATGAGCAGTTCTTC
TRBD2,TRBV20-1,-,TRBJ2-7,CSLGGDTAFGYEQYF,TGCAGCCTCGGGGGGGACACGGCTTTCGGTTACGAGCAGTACTTC
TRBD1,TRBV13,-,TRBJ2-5,CASSSQGEGAQETQYF,TGTGCCAGCAGCTCCCAGGGTGAGGGGGCGCAAGAGACCCAGTACTTC
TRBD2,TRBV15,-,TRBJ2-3,CATSRDGLAGDTQYF,TGTGCCACCAGCAGAGATGGACTAGCGGGGGATACGCAGTATTTT
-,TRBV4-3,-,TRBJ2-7,CASSQAAVAFSYEQYF,TGCGCCAGCAGCCAAGCGGCAGTAGCTTTCTCCTACGAGCAGTACTTC
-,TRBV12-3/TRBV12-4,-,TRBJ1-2,CASSPSGQPLFHYGYTF,TGTGCCAGCAGCCCATCTGGACAGCCATTATTCCACTATGGCTACACCTTC
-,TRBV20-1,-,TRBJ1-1,CSARSGFQQGIVAFF,TGCAGTGCTAGAAGCGGATTCCAGCAAGGGATCGTCGCTTTCTTT
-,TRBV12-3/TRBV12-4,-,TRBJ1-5,CASSPPGTGNQPQHF,TGTGCCAGCAGCCCCCCGGGGACTGGAAATCAGCCCCAGCATTTT
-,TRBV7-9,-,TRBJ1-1,CASSLGGRNTEAFF,TGTGCCAGCAGCTTAGGAGGGAGGAACACTGAAGCTTTCTTT
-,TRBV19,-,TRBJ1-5,CACNEGNQPQHF,TGTGCCTGCAATGAGGGCAATCAGCCCCAGCATTTT
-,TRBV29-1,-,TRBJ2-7,CSVEVSGEPASEQYF,TGCAGCGTTGAAGTTTCGGGGGAACCTGCCTCCGAGCAGTACTTC
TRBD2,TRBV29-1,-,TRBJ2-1,CSVEDSRGGVDEQFF,TGCAGCGTTGAAGATAGCCGCGGGGGGGTCGATGAGCAGTTCTTC
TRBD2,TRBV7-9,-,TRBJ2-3,CASQTSHDTQYF,TGTGCCAGCCAGACTAGCCACGATACGCAGTATTTT
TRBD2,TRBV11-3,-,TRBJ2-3,CASSLDPTSGGTDTQYF,TGTGCCAGCAGCTTAGACCCCACTAGCGGCGGCACAGATACGCAGTATTTT
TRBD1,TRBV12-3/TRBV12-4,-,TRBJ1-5,CASRSGTGNQHF,TGTGCCAGCAGGTCCGGGACAGGGAACCAGCATTTT
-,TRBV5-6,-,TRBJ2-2,CASSFPGIGELFF,TGTGCCAGCAGCTTTCCGGGTATTGGGGAGCTGTTTTTT
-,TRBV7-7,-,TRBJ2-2,CASSLAGYTGELFF,TGTGCTAGCAGCTTAGCCGGGTACACCGGGGAGCTGTTTTTT
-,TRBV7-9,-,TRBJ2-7,CASSSGLSKTYEQYF,TGTGCCAGCAGCTCCGGACTTTCCAAAACCTACGAGCAGTACTTC
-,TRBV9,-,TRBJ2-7,CASSVESASSEQYF,TGTGCCAGCAGCGTAGAATCGGCCTCCAGCGAGCAGTACTTC
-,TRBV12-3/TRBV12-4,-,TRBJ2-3,CASSLARGTDTQYF,TGTGCCAGCAGTTTAGCGCGGGGCACAGATACGCAGTATTTT
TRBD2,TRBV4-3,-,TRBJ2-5,CASSQDPSGNKTQYF,TGCGCCAGCAGCCAAGATCCTAGCGGGAACAAGACCCAGTACTTC